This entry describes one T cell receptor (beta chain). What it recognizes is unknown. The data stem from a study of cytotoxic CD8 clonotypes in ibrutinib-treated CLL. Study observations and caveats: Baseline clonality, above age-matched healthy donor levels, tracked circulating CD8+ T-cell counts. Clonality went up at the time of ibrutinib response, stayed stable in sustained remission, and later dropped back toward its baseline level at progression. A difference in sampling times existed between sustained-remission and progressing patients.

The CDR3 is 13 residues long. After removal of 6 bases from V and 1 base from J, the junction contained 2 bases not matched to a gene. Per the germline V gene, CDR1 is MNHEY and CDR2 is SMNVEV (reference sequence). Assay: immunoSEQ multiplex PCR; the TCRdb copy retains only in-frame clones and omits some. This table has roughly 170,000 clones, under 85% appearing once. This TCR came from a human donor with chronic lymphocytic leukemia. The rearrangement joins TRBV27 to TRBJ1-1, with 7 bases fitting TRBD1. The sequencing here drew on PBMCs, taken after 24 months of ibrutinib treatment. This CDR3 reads CASSYRGNTEAFF. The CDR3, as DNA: TGTGCCAGCAGCTACAGGGGGAACACTGAAGCTTTCTTT.